The source of this T cell receptor (beta chain) is a study of shared clonotypes between healthy human individuals. Comments on this clone: The antigen is unknown.

General study results and limits: Depth was large, yet rarefaction showed that sorted-subset sequencing was incomplete.

This table comes from immunoSEQ multiplex PCR, and its TCRdb copy is limited to in-frame clones, with some not included. Among over 2 million clones listed, around 92% were seen once. The CDR3 has 14 residues. Germline V lookup: CDR1 LNHDA, CDR2 SQIVND (reference sequence). J gave up 0 bases and V 6 bases, and 3 bases lay outside the gene matches. The V call is TRBV19, the J call TRBJ2-5; 8 bases are a match to TRBD2. This TCR was sampled from a man aged 18 to 29 in good health. Some clones in this sample may be carry-over from other donors' samples. Sequencing input: naive CD4+ T cells from PBMCs. The subset was: CD45RA+ positively selected. The CDR3 nucleotides read TGTGCCAGTAGCGGGGGGGGTTACCAAGAGACCCAGTACTTC. Protein sequence: CASSGGGYQETQYF.